Listed below are T cell receptor beta chains from one sample, sequenced in a study of control samples from healthy donors and cancer patients. Profiled with immunoSEQ multiplex PCR; TCRdb holds only in-frame clones, not every one. Of around 150,000 clones listed, around 88% are singletons. The source material was blood. These receptors all stem from a man aged 18 to 30 in good health. The CDR3 runs from the conserved cysteine through the conserved F or W. D genes are given only for firm matches. A row's size may be missing; if present it is once, few, many or a size class.

v_call: TRBV7-2; d_call: -; clone_size: -; j_call: TRBJ2-7; cdr3_nt: TGTGCCAGCAGCTTAGCTACGACGGTGGGTGACGAGCAGTACTTC; cdr3_aa: CASSLATTVGDEQYF
v_call: TRBV7-8; d_call: TRBD1; clone_size: -; j_call: TRBJ1-6; cdr3_nt: TGTGCCAGCAGCCGGGACAGTTTTAATTCACCCCTCCACTTT; cdr3_aa: CASSRDSFNSPLHF
v_call: TRBV9; d_call: -; clone_size: once; j_call: TRBJ2-2; cdr3_nt: TGTGCCAGCAGCGTAGGTGGACCCGGGGAGCTGTTTTTT; cdr3_aa: CASSVGGPGELFF
v_call: TRBV19; d_call: TRBD1; clone_size: -; j_call: TRBJ1-2; cdr3_nt: TGTGCCAGTAGAGAGCAGGACAGGACAAGGGGGGGCTACACCTTC; cdr3_aa: CASREQDRTRGGYTF
v_call: TRBV9; d_call: -; clone_size: -; j_call: TRBJ2-2; cdr3_nt: TGTGCCAGCAGCGGGCAGACTAGGTACACCGGGGAGCTGTTTTTT; cdr3_aa: CASSGQTRYTGELFF
v_call: TRBV30; d_call: -; clone_size: -; j_call: TRBJ1-2; cdr3_nt: TGTGCCTGGAGCCTCCGGACGGACTATGGCTACACCTTC; cdr3_aa: CAWSLRTDYGYTF
v_call: TRBV5-8; d_call: -; clone_size: -; j_call: TRBJ2-6; cdr3_nt: TGTGCCAGCAGCTTCAGGGTAGGGGGGGCCAACGTCCTGACTTTC; cdr3_aa: CASSFRVGGANVLTF
v_call: TRBV7-7; d_call: TRBD2; clone_size: -; j_call: TRBJ2-2; cdr3_nt: TGTGCCAGCAGCCAGGGACTAGCGGGGGGGCCGTACACCGGGGAGCTGTTTTTT; cdr3_aa: CASSQGLAGGPYTGELFF
v_call: TRBV6-2/TRBV6-3; d_call: -; clone_size: -; j_call: TRBJ1-2; cdr3_nt: TGTGCCAGCAGTGGGGCAGATAGCGGTGGTTACTATGGCTACACCTTC; cdr3_aa: CASSGADSGGYYGYTF
v_call: TRBV7-9; d_call: -; clone_size: -; j_call: TRBJ1-4; cdr3_nt: TGTGCCAGCAGCACCGGATCCCTCCTCCGGGACCTATTTCGTGGAAAACTGTTTTTT; cdr3_aa: CASSTGSLLRDLFRGKLFF
v_call: TRBV27; d_call: TRBD1; clone_size: once; j_call: TRBJ2-4; cdr3_nt: TGTGCCAGCAGACCTGCGGTGGACAGGGGGCGAACCAAAAACATTCAGTACTTC; cdr3_aa: CASRPAVDRGRTKNIQYF
v_call: TRBV5-5; d_call: -; clone_size: -; j_call: TRBJ1-1; cdr3_nt: TGTGCCAGCAGCTTGTTTTCTGAAGCTTTCTTT; cdr3_aa: CASSLFSEAFF
v_call: TRBV2; d_call: TRBD1; clone_size: -; j_call: TRBJ2-1; cdr3_nt: TGTGCCAGCAGTGATTTCGGACAGGGGGCGCTGAATGAGCAGTTCTTC; cdr3_aa: CASSDFGQGALNEQFF
v_call: TRBV19; d_call: -; clone_size: few; j_call: TRBJ1-6; cdr3_nt: TGTGCCAGTAACGCGGGGGTCTCCTATAATTCACCCCTCCACTTT; cdr3_aa: CASNAGVSYNSPLHF
v_call: TRBV20-1; d_call: TRBD1; clone_size: -; j_call: TRBJ2-7; cdr3_nt: TGCAGTGCTAGTGGTCTTCGGACAGGGATTATCTACGAGCAGTACTTC; cdr3_aa: CSASGLRTGIIYEQYF
v_call: TRBV5-1; d_call: -; clone_size: -; j_call: TRBJ2-3; cdr3_nt: TGCGCCAGCAGCTTCGGAGGGGCACTTGTAGATACGCAGTATTTT; cdr3_aa: CASSFGGALVDTQYF
v_call: TRBV11-2; d_call: TRBD1; clone_size: -; j_call: TRBJ2-7; cdr3_nt: TGTGCCAGCAGCTTTTGGGACAGCTCCTACGAGCAGTACTTC; cdr3_aa: CASSFWDSSYEQYF
v_call: TRBV2; d_call: -; clone_size: -; j_call: TRBJ2-1; cdr3_nt: TGTGCCAGCAACCCACGGGCGGGAACCTCCTACAATGAGCAGTTCTTC; cdr3_aa: CASNPRAGTSYNEQFF
v_call: TRBV20-1; d_call: -; clone_size: once; j_call: TRBJ1-1; cdr3_nt: TGCAGTGCTAGAGTCTTTTCTGAAGCTTTCTTT; cdr3_aa: CSARVFSEAFF
v_call: TRBV5-1; d_call: -; clone_size: -; j_call: TRBJ2-7; cdr3_nt: TGCGCCAGCAGCTTGGCGGGGCTAGCCTCCTACGAGCAGTACTTC; cdr3_aa: CASSLAGLASYEQYF
v_call: TRBV7-9; d_call: TRBD1; clone_size: -; j_call: TRBJ1-4; cdr3_nt: TGTGCCAGCAGCTTCTACTGGGGGACAGACCGCTCTAATGAAAAACTGTTTTTT; cdr3_aa: CASSFYWGTDRSNEKLFF
v_call: TRBV7-7; d_call: TRBD2; clone_size: -; j_call: TRBJ2-5; cdr3_nt: TGTGCTAGCAGCTTAGACCCTAGCGGGGGGGCCTATGAGACCCAGTACTTC; cdr3_aa: CASSLDPSGGAYETQYF
v_call: TRBV10-3; d_call: -; clone_size: -; j_call: TRBJ1-2; cdr3_nt: TGTGCCATCAGTGATTCGGCAGGATTCTATGGCTACACCTTC; cdr3_aa: CAISDSAGFYGYTF
v_call: TRBV28; d_call: -; clone_size: -; j_call: TRBJ1-2; cdr3_nt: TGTGCCAGCAGTTTAGACGCGTATGGCTACACCTTC; cdr3_aa: CASSLDAYGYTF
v_call: TRBV6-2/TRBV6-3; d_call: -; clone_size: -; j_call: TRBJ2-5; cdr3_nt: TGTGCCAGCAGTTACGCTCGCGCGCGGGAGACCCAGTACTTC; cdr3_aa: CASSYARARETQYF
v_call: TRBV29-1; d_call: -; clone_size: -; j_call: TRBJ2-5; cdr3_nt: TGCAGCGTTGAGGAGTCGGCCGAGACCCAGTACTTC; cdr3_aa: CSVEESAETQYF
v_call: TRBV28; d_call: -; clone_size: -; j_call: TRBJ1-6; cdr3_nt: TGTGCCAGCGGACGGTCGGAACCCCTCCACTTT; cdr3_aa: CASGRSEPLHF
v_call: TRBV7-2; d_call: -; clone_size: -; j_call: TRBJ2-7; cdr3_nt: TGTGCCAGCAGCTCAGTGGGGCAGGGGAGGTCAGGCGAGCAGTACTTC; cdr3_aa: CASSSVGQGRSGEQYF
v_call: TRBV6-5; d_call: TRBD1; clone_size: once; j_call: TRBJ2-1; cdr3_nt: TGTGCCAGCGGAAATCCGGGACAGCCGGTCGATGAGCAGTTCTTC; cdr3_aa: CASGNPGQPVDEQFF
v_call: TRBV7-2; d_call: -; clone_size: -; j_call: TRBJ1-2; cdr3_nt: TGTGCCAGCAGACCAGACAGCCACTATGGCTACACCTTC; cdr3_aa: CASRPDSHYGYTF
v_call: TRBV28; d_call: -; clone_size: -; j_call: TRBJ2-3; cdr3_nt: TGTGCCAGCAGTTTGAACCAAGGCACAGATACGCAGTATTTT; cdr3_aa: CASSLNQGTDTQYF
v_call: TRBV10-3; d_call: TRBD1; clone_size: -; j_call: TRBJ1-6; cdr3_nt: TGTGCCATGGGGACAGCGAATAATTCACCCCTCCACTTT; cdr3_aa: CAMGTANNSPLHF
v_call: TRBV3-1/TRBV3-2; d_call: -; clone_size: -; j_call: TRBJ2-7; cdr3_nt: TGTGCCAGCAGCCGGGGACGGAACTACGAGCAGTACTTC; cdr3_aa: CASSRGRNYEQYF
v_call: TRBV2; d_call: -; clone_size: -; j_call: TRBJ2-1; cdr3_nt: TGTGCCAGCAGATCCGGGACCGCCTCCTACAATGAGCAGTTCTTC; cdr3_aa: CASRSGTASYNEQFF
v_call: TRBV7-9; d_call: -; clone_size: few; j_call: TRBJ2-1; cdr3_nt: TGTGCCAGCAGCTTATATCGGACCCCGATGTCCGATGAGCAGTTCTTC; cdr3_aa: CASSLYRTPMSDEQFF
v_call: TRBV28; d_call: TRBD1; clone_size: -; j_call: TRBJ1-4; cdr3_nt: TGTGCCAGCAGCTCCCATCCCGGGACAGGGAATGAAAAACTGTTTTTT; cdr3_aa: CASSSHPGTGNEKLFF
v_call: TRBV19; d_call: -; clone_size: -; j_call: TRBJ1-3; cdr3_nt: TGTGCCAGTAGCCTAACCACCGTCGGAAACACCATATATTTT; cdr3_aa: CASSLTTVGNTIYF
v_call: TRBV21-1; d_call: -; clone_size: -; j_call: TRBJ2-7; cdr3_nt: TGTGCCAGCAGCCGCCGGGACTGTATCTACGAGCAGTACTTC; cdr3_aa: CASSRRDCIYEQYF